This TCR beta chain was observed in a study of blood T cells in healthy people across ages (dated by TCRdb to 2015 to 2017). Regarding the study in general: In model experiments, template switching captured about one uniquely barcoded TCR beta cDNA molecule for every two T cells. Using deep sequencing normalized with unique cDNA molecular identifiers, the study measured how TCR beta repertoire diversity changes with age. The donors were divided into four age groups: young (average 16 years), middle-aged (almost 40), aged (62) and long-lived (about 79). To avoid experimental bias, donors of different ages were spread randomly across the sequencing lanes. Two additional independent replicas of 1 million unique cDNA reads from the same blood draw were analyzed for two donors (one aged 18 to 30 and one aged 80 or older).

Results and caveats for the whole study, not just this receptor: Compared with the aged group, the long-lived group had more naive CD4+ T cells, fewer expanded clones and increased TCR diversity, a pattern suggesting age selection. Observed TCR beta diversity per million T cells fell roughly linearly with age, and a significant reduction was already apparent by age roughly 40. The CMV infection status of donors was not known, potentially confounding age-related changes in expanded clonotypes. Bulk unsorted PBMC profiling prevented conclusive comparison of naive and antigen-experienced compartments. Estimates of total diversity based on one million sequenced T cells were regarded as lower bounds and as underestimates. The percentage of naive T cells measured by flow cytometry correlated strongly with observed TCR beta diversity.

Libraries were made using 5' RACE. TCRdb names Illumina HiSeq 2500 as the instrument used. A second PCR of roughly 7 to 12 cycles was run with a J-beta primer mix and a sample-barcoded 5' primer. Each TCR beta cDNA molecule received a unique molecular identifier from a template-switch 5' adaptor carrying 12 random nucleotides. At least 3 million CDR3-containing paired-end reads were obtained from each sample. All of the RNA was converted into first-strand cDNA using the Mint cDNA synthesis kit, with a TRBC-specific oligonucleotide serving as the primer. After uracil-DNA glycosylase treatment, a first 18-cycle PCR used universal primers M1SS and BC2_uni_R on all cDNA. In the original analysis: For normalization, 1 million high-quality reads were randomly selected from each sample, with every read carrying a distinct molecular identifier. Instead of being binned into consensus sequences, reads that shared molecular identifiers were thrown out. CDR3 identification, clonotype clustering and error correction used MiTCR with a Q25 quality threshold and the strictest error-elimination algorithm. A nonparametric unseen species model using Euler transformation provided a lower-bound estimate of total TCR beta diversity. TCRdb reprocessing: public reads trimmed at Q25 with fastp, clones called with MiXCR, in-frame beta chains kept. One record per CDR3 amino acid sequence lists the most common genes and DNA. In this record, the V and J calls reflect TCRdb's handling and not the investigators' own analysis. This sample has 700,000 to 950,000 distinct CDR3 sequences in its table, and 58% of those were observed once. In total, the top ten clones hold approximately 20% of the sample.

The roughly 38 donors, aged about 6 to 100 years, were systemically healthy Caucasian individuals from Russia. Each donor gave ten milliliters of peripheral blood, collected into EDTA-treated Vacutainer tubes. Ficoll-Paque density-gradient centrifugation was used to isolate PBMCs, with at least 7 million obtained per sample. Total RNA, at least 5 micrograms per sample, was extracted from PBMCs with Trizol reagent. For every donor, an aliquot of PBMCs went through flow cytometry to measure the percentages of naive CD45RAhigh/CD27high T cells. For this clonotype: Its antigen has not been determined. Per-base quality was not reported, and no clone a single base away is much larger than it.

This sequence originates from a young man in good health. Sequencing used blood.

The CDR3 in this case is CASSRRAGYTEAFF. DNA sequence: TGTGCCAGCAGCCGACGAGCGGGGTACACTGAAGCTTTCTTT. The rearranged segments are TRBV3-1 and TRBJ1-1; no D gene can be assigned with confidence. The germline V gene (reference sequence) supplies CDR1 LGHDT and CDR2 YNNKEL. Including cysteine and phenylalanine, the CDR3 has 14 amino acids. The entry retains the CDR3 DNA only, 42 bases that are in frame from base 1. Deletion took 4 bases off V and 3 bases off J, with a span of 12 bases between the germline ends.